This T cell receptor (beta chain) stems from a study of response to subunit inactivated influenza vaccine. Regarding the study as a whole: Every seasonal influenza vaccination brings in few new T cells, the authors suggested.

V was cut by 4 bases and J by 2 bases, with 18 bases left in between. The V gene's germline CDR1 is SEHNR and CDR2 FQNEAQ (reference sequence). The CDR3 runs to 18 residues. TCRdb analysed the RT-PCR reads with MiXCR anew, one entry per CDR3 protein. Here the sample spans hundreds of thousands of distinct CDR3 sequences, 7.6% being singletons. This clonotype occurred a few times. Antigen unknown. This clonotype was obtained from a man in his fifties or sixties who received an inactivated influenza vaccine. Specimen: PBMCs from blood, collected roughly 24 months after vaccination. The chain is built from TRBV7-9 and TRBJ2-6; D may correspond to TRBD1 or TRBD2 (5 bases each). The CDR3 nucleotides are TGTGCCAGCAGCTCCCCGGGACCAACAACGGCTGGGGCCAACGTCCTGACTTTC. This translates into CASSSPGPTTAGANVLTF.